This TCR beta chain was identified in a study of CD8 T cells in Susac syndrome. Study-level results: The study's TCR sequencing and HLA analysis covered a relatively small number of individuals, and the study acknowledged this.

Reverse transcription of about 0.45 to 1 ug RNA was performed with random hexamers. By means of immunoSEQ multiplex PCR, TCR beta CDR3 spanning 54 Vbeta and 13 Jbeta underwent amplification. One entry per CDR3 protein results from TCRdb running MiXCR on the immunoSEQ multiplex PCR reads. The sample lists some 170,000 distinct CDR3 sequences, roughly 95% occurring once. The V gene end was trimmed by 5 bases and the J gene end by 7 bases; junction bases not matched to a gene: 14. Germline CDR1 and CDR2: MDHEN and SYDVKM. The CDR3 extends over 16 amino acids. TCR beta was sequenced from blood CD8+ and CD4+ T cells. Purification of the CD8+ and CD4+ T cells relied on negative isolation, and TEMRA cells underwent FACS enrichment. As to this clonotype: Its cognate antigen is unknown.

The TCR comes from a human donor in good health. The chain is built from TRBV28 and TRBJ2-1, with 7 bases matching TRBD2. The sample comprised CD4+ T cells from PBMCs. CDR3 coding DNA: TGTGCCAGCAGTCCTATGGGGGGGAGACGGGCAAATGAGCAGTTCTTC. Its translation: CASSPMGGRRANEQFF.